This T cell receptor beta chain was profiled in a study of blood T cell repertoires in COVID-19. Sequencing was performed with immunoSEQ multiplex PCR; in TCRdb, only in-frame clones are kept and a portion is missing. The sample comprises 540,000 or so clones, about 89% of which are singletons, and under 8.5% rests with the top ten. This CDR3 has 16 amino acids. Germline CDR1 and CDR2: WNHNN and SYGVQD (reference sequence). The trim removed 2 bases at V and 5 bases at J, leaving 6 bases unmatched. This chain connects TRBV10-1 to TRBJ2-5; 12 bases match TRBD1. The sequencing input was peripheral blood. The sequence came from a woman aged 50 to 60 with COVID-19, enrolled during active disease. The CDR3 nucleotides read TGCGCCAGCAGTGAGCCGGGACAGGGGGCTTGGGAGACCCAGTACTTC. This gives the protein CASSEPGQGAWETQYF.